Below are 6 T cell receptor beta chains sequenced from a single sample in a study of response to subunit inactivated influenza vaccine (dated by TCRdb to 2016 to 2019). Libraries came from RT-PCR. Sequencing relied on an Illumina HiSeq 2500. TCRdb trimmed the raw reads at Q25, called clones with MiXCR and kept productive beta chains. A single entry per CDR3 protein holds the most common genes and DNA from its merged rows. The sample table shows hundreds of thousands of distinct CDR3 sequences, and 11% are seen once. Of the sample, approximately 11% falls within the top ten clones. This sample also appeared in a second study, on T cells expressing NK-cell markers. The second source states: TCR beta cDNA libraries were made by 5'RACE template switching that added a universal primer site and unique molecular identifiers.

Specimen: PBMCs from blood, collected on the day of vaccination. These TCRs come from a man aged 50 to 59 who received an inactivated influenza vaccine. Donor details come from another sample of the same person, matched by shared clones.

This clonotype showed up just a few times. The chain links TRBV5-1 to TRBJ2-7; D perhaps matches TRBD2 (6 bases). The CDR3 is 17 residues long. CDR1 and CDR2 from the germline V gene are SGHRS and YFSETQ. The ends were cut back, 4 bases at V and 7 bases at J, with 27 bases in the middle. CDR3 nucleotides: TGCGCCAGCAGCCGACCCGCGTCGGTTCCCGGCGGGGAAGAGCAGTACTTC. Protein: CASSRPASVPGGEEQYF.

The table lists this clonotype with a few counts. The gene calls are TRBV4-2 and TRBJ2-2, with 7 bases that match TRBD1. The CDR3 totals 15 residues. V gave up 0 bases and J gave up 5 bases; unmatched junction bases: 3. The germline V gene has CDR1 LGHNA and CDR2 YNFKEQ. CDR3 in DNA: TGTGCCAGCAGCCAAGAGGGACAGCTTACCGGGGAGCTGTTTTTT. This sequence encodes CASSQEGQLTGELFF.

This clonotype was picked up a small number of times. CDR3 region: CSGGQGTTDTQYF. The DNA for the CDR3 is TGCAGCGGCGGACAGGGCACCACAGATACGCAGTATTTT. The chain links TRBV29-1 to TRBJ2-3, with 8 bases identical to TRBD1. CDR3 size: 13 residues. V shed 7 bases and J 2 bases; nucleotides not matched to a gene: 5. The V gene's germline CDR1 is SQVTM and CDR2 ANQGSEA.

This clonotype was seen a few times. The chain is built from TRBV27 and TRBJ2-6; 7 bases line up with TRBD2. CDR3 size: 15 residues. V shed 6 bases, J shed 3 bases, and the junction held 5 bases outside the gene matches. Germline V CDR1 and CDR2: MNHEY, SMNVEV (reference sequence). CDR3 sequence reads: CASSRGRVGANVLTF. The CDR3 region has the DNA TGTGCCAGCAGCCGAGGGAGGGTTGGGGCCAACGTCCTGACTTTC. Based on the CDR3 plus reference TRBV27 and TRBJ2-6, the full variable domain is EAQVTQNPRYLITVTGKKLTVTCSQNMNHEYMSWYRQDPGLGLRQIYYSMNVEVTDKGDVPEGYKVSRKEKRNFPLILESPSPNQTSLYFCASSRGRVGANVLTFGAGSRLTVL.

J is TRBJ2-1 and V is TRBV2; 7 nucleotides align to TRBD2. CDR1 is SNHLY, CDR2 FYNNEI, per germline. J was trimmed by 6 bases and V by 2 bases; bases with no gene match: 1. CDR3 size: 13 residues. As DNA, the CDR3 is TGTGCCAGCAGTGAATGGACTAGCAATGAGCAGTTCTTC. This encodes CASSEWTSNEQFF.

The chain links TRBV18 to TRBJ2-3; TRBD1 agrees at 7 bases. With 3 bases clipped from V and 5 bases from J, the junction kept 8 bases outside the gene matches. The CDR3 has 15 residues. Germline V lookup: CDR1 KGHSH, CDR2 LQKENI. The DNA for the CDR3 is TGTGCCAGCTCACCCTCCGGGACAGTTAGAGATACGCAGTATTTT. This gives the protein CASSPSGTVRDTQYF. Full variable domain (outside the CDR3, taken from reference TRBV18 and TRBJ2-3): NAGVMQNPRHLVRRRGQEARLRCSPMKGHSHVYWYRQLPEEGLKFMVYLQKENIIDESGMPKERFSAEFPKEGPSILRIQQVVRGDSAAYFCASSPSGTVRDTQYFGPGTRLTVL.